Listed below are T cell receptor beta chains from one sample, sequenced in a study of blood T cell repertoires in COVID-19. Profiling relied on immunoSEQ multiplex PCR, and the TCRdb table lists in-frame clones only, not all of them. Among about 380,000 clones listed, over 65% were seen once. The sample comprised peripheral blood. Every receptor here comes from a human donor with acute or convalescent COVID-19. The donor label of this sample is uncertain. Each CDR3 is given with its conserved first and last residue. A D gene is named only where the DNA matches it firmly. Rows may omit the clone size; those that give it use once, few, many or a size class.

CASSPPGQRNTEAFF | TGTGCCAGCTCACCCCCAGGACAGAGGAACACTGAAGCTTTCTTT | TRBV18 | - | - | TRBJ1-1
CASSQLLREGLHTGELFF | TGTGCCAGCAGCCAACTATTACGGGAAGGGCTCCACACCGGGGAGCTGTTTTTT | TRBV3-1/TRBV3-2 | - | - | TRBJ2-2
CSASGAGGRITYEQYF | TGCAGTGCTAGTGGGGCAGGGGGCCGTATAACCTACGAGCAGTACTTC | TRBV20-1 | - | TRBD1 | TRBJ2-7
CASSSALPGGNSPLHF | TGTGCCAGCTCCTCTGCCCTCCCAGGGGGCAATTCACCCCTCCACTTT | TRBV2 | - | TRBD1 | TRBJ1-6
CASSPSSQPYYEQYF | TGTGCCAGCAGTCCGTCTTCCCAACCCTACTACGAGCAGTACTTC | TRBV6-6 | - | - | TRBJ2-7
CASAGTGTSYGYTF | TGTGCCAGCGCTGGGACCGGGACATCTTACGGCTACACCTTC | TRBV5-6 | once | - | TRBJ1-2
CATSDPGGGYEQYF | TGTGCCACCAGTGATCCCGGGGGGGGGTACGAGCAGTACTTC | TRBV24-1 | once | TRBD2 | TRBJ2-7
CASSLGGGYPYGYTF | TGTGCCAGCAGCCTGGGCGGGGGCTACCCCTATGGCTACACCTTC | TRBV3-1/TRBV3-2 | - | - | TRBJ1-2
CASSLWDSSYNEQFF | TGCGCCAGCAGCTTATGGGACAGCTCCTACAATGAGCAGTTCTTC | TRBV5-1 | - | TRBD1 | TRBJ2-1
CASSMSGTSTNEKLFF | TGTGCCAGTAGTATGTCCGGGACTTCAACTAATGAAAAACTGTTTTTT | TRBV19 | - | - | TRBJ1-4
CASSWGAGGSFNEQFF | TGTGCCAGCAGCTGGGGGGCGGGAGGCAGCTTCAATGAGCAGTTCTTC | TRBV5-4 | - | TRBD2 | TRBJ2-1
CASSPQAGGRYEQYF | TGTGCCAGCAGCCCCCAAGCGGGAGGGAGGTACGAGCAGTACTTC | TRBV9 | - | TRBD2 | TRBJ2-7
CASSGLGGSDGYTF | TGTGCCAGCAGCGGCTTGGGGGGATCGGATGGCTACACCTTC | TRBV5-6 | - | - | TRBJ1-2
CASSLSGLGVSEQFF | TGTGCCAGCAGCCTATCGGGACTAGGAGTGAGTGAGCAGTTCTTC | TRBV7-2 | - | TRBD2 | TRBJ2-1
CASSLDRLPGGYTF | TGTGCCAGCAGCTTAGATCGCCTGCCCGGGGGCTACACCTTC | TRBV11-2 | - | - | TRBJ1-2